Each of the 22 T cell receptor beta chains below was sequenced from the same sample in a study of glioma-infiltrating T cells. Using RNA template, CDR3s of TCR alpha and beta were amplified with iRepertoire arm-PCR. TCRdb reanalysed the multiplex PCR reads using MiXCR and keeps one entry per CDR3 protein. The data show around 390,000 distinct CDR3 sequences, 41% seen once. The sequencing input was glioma tissue, nonneoplastic brain tissue, or PBMCs (not recorded which). The receptor source for this set is a human donor with low-grade glioma or glioblastoma, undergoing nonglioma brain surgery, or in good health (not recorded which).

The chain has TRBV7-2 and TRBJ2-3, with D possibly being TRBD1 (5 bases). The CDR3 loop spans 15 amino acids. Trimming cost V 5 bases and J 2 bases, with 14 bases left between them. Per the germline V gene, CDR1 is SGHTA and CDR2 is FQGNSA. CDR3 residues: CASSPQQGYTDTQYF. The CDR3 DNA sequence: TGTGCCAGCAGCCCCCAGCAGGGTTACACAGATACGCAGTATTTT. The entire variable domain, with the rest obtained from reference TRBV7-2 and TRBJ2-3, is as follows: GAGVSQSPSNKVTEKGKDVELRCDPISGHTALYWYRQSLGQGLEFLIYFQGNSAPDKSGLPSDRFSAERTGGSVSTLTIQRTQQEDSAVYLCASSPQQGYTDTQYFGPGTRLTVL.

The rearrangement uses TRBV27 and TRBJ2-1, with TRBD2 identical over 8 bases. Germline loops: CDR1 MNHEY, CDR2 SMNVEV (reference sequence). CDR3 length equals 14 residues. The V and J ends lost 2 bases and 10 bases, in that order; junction bases with no gene match: 7. Here the CDR3 reads CASSLGTRLVEQFF. The CDR3, as DNA: TGTGCCAGCAGTTTAGGGACTAGGCTTGTCGAGCAGTTCTTC.

The chain's CDR3 is CASTLYESYNSPLHF. CDR3 coding DNA: TGTGCCAGCACTCTCTATGAATCCTATAATTCACCCCTCCACTTT. This chain uses TRBV7-2 with TRBJ1-6, with D uncertain. The germline gives CDR1 SGHTA, CDR2 FQGNSA. CDR3 length: 15 amino acids. V was shortened by 7 bases and J by 1 base, with 11 bases between the two germline ends.

A word on this clonotype: A read error is possible here, since a much larger clone lies one base away. The chain couples TRBV24-1 to TRBJ2-1; maybe TRBD1 (6 bases). Germline loops: CDR1 KGHDR, CDR2 SFDVKD. CDR3 length: 15 amino acids. Trimming took 4 bases from V and 6 from J, leaving 15 bases between them. CDR3 residues: CATSDLDSGPNEQFF. The CDR3 coding sequence is TGTGCCACCAGTGACCTGGACAGTGGGCCCAATGAGCAGTTCTTC.

This clonotype was recorded a few times. This chain links TRBV25-1 with TRBJ2-6, with D unresolved. V lost 3 bases, J lost 4 bases, and 7 bases lay in between. The germline V gene has CDR1 MGHDK and CDR2 SYGVNS. The CDR3 runs to 14 residues. The CDR3 protein is CASSDLAGANVLTF. The CDR3 bases are TGTGCCAGCAGTGATTTAGCCGGGGCCAACGTCCTGACTTTC.

About this clonotype itself: Relative to the germline gene, one junction end is altered; a read error may explain this. The chain links TRBV7-7 to TRBJ2-1; perhaps TRBD1 as D (6 bases). The CDR3 is 12 amino acids. Germline-derived CDR1 and CDR2 are SSHAT and FNYEAQ (reference sequence). The CDR3 region is CASSFPGDKQFF. The CDR3 nucleotides are TGTGCTAGCAGCTTCCCCGGGGACAAGCAGTTCTTC.

Note on this clonotype: A read error may be the cause here, since a much bigger clone is one base away. The CDR3 carries no conserved terminal phenylalanine or tryptophan, so it likely arises from a read error. This chain connects TRBV12-3 or TRBV12-4 to TRBJ2-5, with D unclear. CDR3 length equals 11 residues. With 6 bases removed from V and 5 bases from J, the gap between germline ends came to 7 bases. The CDR3 coding sequence is TGTGCCAGCAGCCGTACTGAGACCCAGTACCTC. This sequence encodes CASSRTETQYL.

This clonotype was seen at least ten times. The gene calls are TRBV6-2 or TRBV6-3 and TRBJ2-5; weak D call: TRBD2 (6 bases). Trimming pared 2 bases from V and 0 bases from J, leaving 7 bases between. CDR3 length: 14 amino acids. CDR1 is MNHEY and CDR2 is SVGEGT in the germline V gene. Written as DNA, the CDR3 is TGTGCCAGCAGTTACCTAGCGTACCAAGAGACCCAGTACTTC. Encoded protein: CASSYLAYQETQYF.

The chain employs TRBV2 and TRBJ1-5, with no clear D. CDR1 is SNHLY, CDR2 FYNNEI, per germline. The CDR3 extends over 14 amino acids. Deletions cut 2 bases from V and 4 bases from J, with 9 bases between. CDR3 region: CASSEQVLNQPQHF. The CDR3 bases are TGTGCCAGCAGTGAACAGGTTTTAAATCAGCCCCAGCATTTT.

CDR3 in DNA: TGTGCCACCGGACCCTTAGCGGGAGGTTACACCGGGGAGCTGTTTTTT. It is translated as CATGPLAGGYTGELFF. This chain joins TRBV15 and TRBJ2-2, with TRBD2 matching 10 bases. Per germline, CDR1 LNHNV and CDR2 YYDKDF (reference sequence). V trimming: 8 bases; J trimming: 3 bases; junction bases outside the gene matches: 9. The CDR3 covers 16 residues.

Of note for this clonotype: A read error may be the cause here, since a much bigger clone is one base away. The chain couples TRBV20-1 to TRBJ2-7, with D tentatively TRBD2 (5 bases). Between the trimmed V and J ends, which lost 0 bases and 7 bases, there was a span of 25 bases. Germline V lookup: CDR1 DFQATT, CDR2 SNEGSKA (reference sequence). The CDR3 extends over 17 amino acids. CDR3 nucleotides: TGCAGTGCTAGAGATCCCCTTTTTCTTGGGAGAAAGAATGAGCAGTACTTC. This gives the protein CSARDPLFLGRKNEQYF.

V gene TRBV10-3 combines with J gene TRBJ1-1; 10 bases line up with TRBD1. The CDR3 runs 15 residues. Germline lookup yields CDR1 ENHRY and CDR2 SYGVKD. V trimming: 6 bases; J trimming: 5 bases; junction bases outside the gene matches: 9. The CDR3 spells CAISRQGARFTEAFF. The CDR3 region has the DNA TGTGCCATCAGCAGACAGGGGGCTCGGTTTACTGAAGCTTTCTTT.

The gene calls are TRBV3-1 and TRBJ1-5, with D tentatively TRBD1 (5 bases). Between the trimmed V and J ends, which lost 6 bases and 6 bases, there was a span of 15 bases. The CDR3 is 14 residues long. CDR1 and CDR2 (germline): LGHDT, YNNKEL (reference sequence). CDR3 amino acids: CASSPARGIQPQHF. DNA of the CDR3: TGTGCCAGCAGTCCTGCGAGGGGCATTCAGCCCCAGCATTTT.

Notes on this clonotype: The germline gene is not matched at one end of the junction; a read error may be the cause. The CDR3 region has the DNA TGTGCCATCAGGACATCTCAGGGGTTAGGGGCCAACGACCTGACTTTC. Amino acids: CAIRTSQGLGANDLTF. The gene calls are TRBV10-3 and TRBJ2-6, with D perhaps matching TRBD1 (6 bases). Germline CDR1 is ENHRY and CDR2 is SYGVKD. CDR3 length equals 16 residues.

This clonotype was detected ten times or more. This chain joins TRBV12-3 or TRBV12-4 and TRBJ2-3, with D possibly matching TRBD2 (6 bases). The CDR3 has 15 amino acids. Trimming removed 8 bases from V and 3 bases from J, with 18 bases in between. CDR3 region: CASARGWDRTDTQYF. DNA for the CDR3: TGTGCCAGCGCTCGGGGGTGGGACCGAACAGATACGCAGTATTTT.

The chain joins TRBV10-3 to TRBJ1-2; D unclear. From germline, CDR1 is ENHRY and CDR2 SYGVKD. This CDR3 has 14 amino acids. The ends were cut back, 5 bases at V and 4 bases at J, with 14 bases in the middle. The CDR3 loop is CAISPDTFSYGYTF. The CDR3 DNA follows: TGTGCCATCAGTCCCGACACCTTTAGCTATGGCTACACCTTC.

This clonotype has only a few counts. This chain links TRBV14 with TRBJ2-3; D remains unclear. This CDR3 is built from 16 residues. Germline CDR1 is SGHDN and CDR2 is FVKESK. V lost 5 bases, J lost 0 bases, and 15 bases lay in between. CDR3 in DNA: TGTGCCAGCAGCACCCTAATAGGCGGTAGCACAGATACGCAGTATTTT. Its protein is CASSTLIGGSTDTQYF.

A few counts support this clonotype. The chain links TRBV19 to TRBJ1-5, with D maybe TRBD1 (5 bases). The germline V gene has CDR1 LNHDA and CDR2 SQIVND (reference sequence). V dropped 2 bases and J dropped 5 bases, with 7 bases sitting between them. CDR3 size: 13 residues. This CDR3 is CASSIIRDQPQHF. The CDR3 DNA is TGTGCCAGTAGTATAATCAGGGATCAGCCCCAGCATTTT.

Worth noting for this clonotype: A read error may produce the germline difference seen at one junction end. V is TRBV2 and J is TRBJ2-3, with D perhaps being TRBD1 or TRBD2 (5 bases each). The CDR3 extends over 15 amino acids. Germline CDR1 is SNHLY and CDR2 is FYNNEI. This CDR3 is CASSQDQRGTDMQYF. In DNA, the CDR3 is TGTGCCAGCAGTCAAGACCAACGGGGCACAGATATGCAGTATTTT.

The chain combines TRBV10-3 with TRBJ2-1, with unresolved D. In germline, CDR1 is ENHRY, CDR2 SYGVKD. This CDR3 contains 11 residues. V shed 9 bases and J shed 1 base, with 4 bases lying between them. CDR3 loop: CAIRSYNEQFF. CDR3 bases: TGTGCCATACGGTCCTACAATGAGCAGTTCTTC.

The genes are TRBV6-5 and TRBJ2-6, with D hard to call. The CDR3 covers 15 residues. CDR1 MNHEY and CDR2 SVGAGI come from the germline V gene. V lost 2 bases to trimming and J lost 0 bases, with 5 bases between them. This CDR3 reads CASSYAYSGANVLTF. The CDR3 DNA sequence: TGTGCCAGCAGTTACGCGTACTCTGGGGCCAACGTCCTGACTTTC.

This clonotype showed up many times. The CDR3 here is CASTRAGRTDTQYF. The DNA for the CDR3 is TGTGCCAGCACGCGGGCAGGACGCACAGATACGCAGTATTTT. This chain connects TRBV6-1 to TRBJ2-3; possibly TRBD2 for D (5 bases). The germline gives CDR1 MNHNS, CDR2 SASEGT. The CDR3 loop spans 14 amino acids. Trimming took off 7 bases at V and 1 base at J, with 12 bases between the two ends.